The 18 T cell receptor beta chains below come from one sample, sequenced in a study of T cell repertoires in ileal Crohn's disease. As for time point: neoterminal ileum biopsy at postoperative endoscopy, about 6 months after surgery. The data were produced by immunoSEQ multiplex PCR, yet TCRdb's version contains in-frame clones alone and is incomplete. The sample includes some 11,000 clones, 79% of them seen just once. The sample comprised ileal tissue. These receptors all stem from an adult with Crohn's disease.

This clone turned up a few times. This chain links TRBV6-6 with TRBJ1-1; D call uncertain. The CDR3 is made up of 12 amino acids. V shed 8 bases and J shed 5 bases, with 12 bases lying between them. In germline, CDR1 is MNHNY, CDR2 SVGAGI (reference sequence). The CDR3 is CASFGSGTEAFF. The CDR3, as DNA: TGTGCCAGCTTCGGGTCGGGGACTGAAGCTTTCTTT.

J is TRBJ1-3 and V is TRBV2, with D perhaps TRBD1 (6 bases). The CDR3 runs 16 residues. Trimming removed 6 bases at V and 0 bases at J, with 15 bases between. CDR1 SNHLY and CDR2 FYNNEI come from the germline V gene. The CDR3 DNA is TGTGCCAGCAGCTGGACAGCAAGTTTCTCTGGAAACACCATATATTTT. Translated, it gives CASSWTASFSGNTIYF. Full variable domain (missing parts from reference TRBV2 and TRBJ1-3): EPEVTQTPSHQVTQMGQEVILRCVPISNHLYFYWYRQILGQKVEFLVSFYNNEISEKSEIFDDQFSVERPDGSNFTLKIRSTKLEDSAMYFCASSWTASFSGNTIYFGEGSWLTVV.

V gene TRBV5-1 combines with J gene TRBJ2-4; 9 bases map to TRBD1. This CDR3 contains 15 residues. Trimming cost V 4 bases and J 1 base; bases outside gene matches: 3. The germline V gene has CDR1 SGHRS and CDR2 YFSETQ. The CDR3 is CASSLGTGAKNIQYF. CDR3 sequence (DNA): TGCGCCAGCAGCCTAGGGACAGGGGCCAAAAACATTCAGTACTTC.

Comment on this clone: This same CDR3 is encoded by further DNA sequences in the sample. This chain joins TRBV30 and TRBJ2-7; D gene uncertain. This CDR3 has 12 amino acids. V lost 0 bases and J lost 5, with 8 bases in between. CDR1 is GTSNPN and CDR2 is SVGIG in the germline V gene (reference sequence). The DNA of the CDR3 is TGTGCCTGGAGTGTAGCGAGGCACGAGCAGTACTTC. Protein product: CAWSVARHEQYF.

This rearrangement joins TRBV4-2 to TRBJ1-1, with D possibly matching TRBD1 (6 bases). Between the trimmed V and J ends, which lost 0 bases and 5 bases, there was a span of 13 bases. The CDR3 covers 15 residues. CDR1 and CDR2 from the germline V gene are LGHNA and YNFKEQ. DNA of the CDR3: TGTGCCAGCAGCCAAGATACGGGGAGGGGGACTGAAGCTTTCTTT. It yields the protein CASSQDTGRGTEAFF.

The chain employs TRBV2 and TRBJ2-2, with TRBD1 identical over 8 bases. Germline CDR1 and CDR2: SNHLY and FYNNEI. The length of the CDR3 is 14 residues. Germline trimming cut 11 bases from V and 6 bases from J; bases unmatched to any gene: 11. Here the CDR3 DNA reads TGTGCCCCCGGTGGACAGGGTAAACCCGGGGAGCTGTTTTTT. It encodes CAPGGQGKPGELFF.

The rearrangement joins TRBV5-1 to TRBJ2-5; D is undetermined. V was pared by 3 bases and J by 5 bases, with 8 bases between. The CDR3 length is 12 residues. The germline gives CDR1 SGHRS, CDR2 YFSETQ. The CDR3, as DNA: TGCGCCAGCAGCTGGGCTGGGGAGACCCAGTACTTC. Translation gives CASSWAGETQYF.

The CDR3 reads CASSEGQSYSNQPQHF. As DNA, the CDR3 is TGTGCCAGCAGTGAAGGACAGTCTTATAGCAATCAGCCCCAGCATTTT. V usage is TRBV2 and J usage is TRBJ1-5, with D tentatively TRBD1 (5 bases). The V and J ends lost 1 base and 0 bases respectively, with 10 bases between them. The length of the CDR3 is 16 residues. Germline V lookup: CDR1 SNHLY, CDR2 FYNNEI.

The rearrangement links TRBV10-2 to TRBJ1-1; the D gene is possibly TRBD1 (5 bases). V was shortened by 2 bases and J by 7 bases, with 11 bases between the two germline ends. The germline CDR1 and CDR2 sequences are WSHSY and SAAADI. The CDR3 contains 13 residues. The CDR3 region has the DNA TGCGCCAGCAGTGAGCCGACGGGGGATGAAGCTTTCTTT. It specifies CASSEPTGDEAFF.

J is TRBJ2-1 and V is TRBV6-1; D possibly corresponds to TRBD2 (6 bases). Trimming took off 3 bases at V and 8 bases at J, with 11 bases between the two ends. CDR1 is MNHNS and CDR2 is SASEGT in the germline V gene. This CDR3 region has 13 residues. CDR3 protein: CASSDPPGDEQFF. The DNA for the CDR3 is TGTGCCAGCAGTGATCCGCCGGGGGATGAGCAGTTCTTC.

This sequence joins TRBV6-5 and TRBJ1-2; D gene uncertain. In germline, CDR1 is MNHEY, CDR2 SVGAGI. The V end was cut by 7 bases, the J end by 6 bases, with 9 bases between. The CDR3 extends over 11 amino acids. In DNA form, the CDR3 reads TGTGCCAGCATGAACTCGAATGGCTACACCTTC. This codes for CASMNSNGYTF.

This chain uses TRBV7-9 with TRBJ1-5; 7 bases agree with TRBD1. The V gene's germline CDR1 is SEHNR and CDR2 FQNEAQ (reference sequence). The CDR3 totals 14 residues. V shed 1 base, J shed 11 bases, and the junction held 8 bases outside the gene matches. This CDR3 is CASSLGATTGSQHF. CDR3 nucleotide sequence: TGTGCCAGCAGCTTAGGGGCCACGACAGGGTCCCAGCATTTT. The variable domain in full, with the rest retrieved from reference TRBV7-9 and TRBJ1-5, is DTGVSQNPRHKITKRGQNVTFRCDPISEHNRLYWYRQTLGQGPEFLTYFQNEAQLEKSRLLSDRFSAERPKGSFSTLEIQRTEQGDSAMYLCASSLGATTGSQHFGDGTRLSIL.

The chain couples TRBV5-1 to TRBJ1-3; 8 positions agree with TRBD1. The CDR3 loop spans 14 amino acids. Germline-derived CDR1 and CDR2 are SGHRS and YFSETQ. V trimming: 5 bases; J trimming: 6 bases; junction bases outside the gene matches: 7. Here the CDR3 reads CASSSQGAENTIYF. CDR3 nucleotide sequence: TGCGCCAGCAGTTCCCAGGGGGCGGAAAACACCATATATTTT.

This chain connects TRBV6-1 to TRBJ2-6; D is unclear. Trimming shortened V by 4 bases and J by 0 bases, and 7 bases separated the two germline ends. CDR1 and CDR2 from the germline V gene are MNHNS and SASEGT. CDR3 length: 15 residues. The CDR3 DNA reads TGTGCCAGCAGTGGCTCAGGCTCTGGGGCCAACGTCCTGACTTTC. Translated, it gives CASSGSGSGANVLTF.

This clone was recorded once. The CDR3: CASSPAGWGGYTF. DNA for the CDR3: TGTGCCAGCAGTCCCGCGGGGTGGGGGGGCTACACCTTC. The J gene is TRBJ1-2, the V gene TRBV27; tentatively, D is TRBD1 (5 bases). The CDR3 runs to 13 residues. V was shortened by 5 bases and J by 8 bases, with 15 bases between the two germline ends. Germline-derived CDR1 and CDR2 are MNHEY and SMNVEV (reference sequence).

This clone was observed a handful of times. This chain links TRBV5-4 with TRBJ2-1; TRBD2 aligns across 7 bases. Germline-derived CDR1 and CDR2 are SGHNT and YYREEE (reference sequence). This CDR3 has 16 amino acids. V was clipped by 4 bases and J by 4 bases; unmatched bases: 11. CDR3 sequence (DNA): TGTGCCAGCAGCCAAGGAAGGGCTAGCGGATACAATGAGCAGTTCTTC. This gives the protein CASSQGRASGYNEQFF.

The V gene is TRBV2, the J gene TRBJ1-1, with no clear D. Per the germline V gene, CDR1 is SNHLY and CDR2 is FYNNEI. V lost 7 bases and J lost 4, with 16 bases in between. The CDR3 is 14 residues long. This CDR3 reads CASNVQISGTEAFF. The CDR3 bases are TGTGCCAGCAACGTTCAGATCTCGGGCACTGAAGCTTTCTTT.

The rearrangement joins TRBV7-2 to TRBJ1-5; TRBD1 aligns across 8 bases. CDR1 is SGHTA and CDR2 is FQGNSA in the germline V gene. This CDR3 comprises 15 residues. The trim removed 4 bases at V and 1 base at J, leaving 3 bases unmatched. CDR3 residues: CASSSRTGSNQPQHF. CDR3 DNA: TGTGCCAGCAGCTCGAGGACAGGGAGCAATCAGCCCCAGCATTTT.